These 13 T cell receptor beta chains share one sample of origin, sequenced in a study of blood T cell repertoires in COVID-19. The table came from immunoSEQ multiplex PCR; TCRdb's copy has only in-frame clones and leaves some out. The profile covers 15,000 to 20,000 clones, with under 90% appearing a single time and 15% to 20% taken by the ten largest. Sequencing was performed on peripheral blood. The receptors originated from a human donor with active COVID-19. The donor label of this sample is uncertain.

J is TRBJ1-1 and V is TRBV12-3 or TRBV12-4; weak D call: TRBD1 (6 bases). This CDR3 has 13 residues. Trimming cost V 3 bases and J 7 bases, with 12 bases left between them. DNA for the CDR3: TGTGCCAGCAGTTTCGCAGGGGCTGGTGAAGCTTTCTTT. Protein product: CASSFAGAGEAFF.

The chain carries TRBV27 and TRBJ2-3; TRBD2 agrees at 13 bases. CDR1 is MNHEY and CDR2 is SMNVEV in the germline V gene (reference sequence). This CDR3 comprises 16 residues. The ends lost 0 bases at V and 3 bases at J; junction bases unmatched: 0. The CDR3 bases are TGTGCCAGCAGTTTATCGACTAGCGGGGGGACAGATACGCAGTATTTT. Its translation is CASSLSTSGGTDTQYF.

CDR3 protein: CASRGLISGANVLTF. As DNA, the CDR3 is TGTGCCAGTCGCGGGCTGATTTCTGGGGCCAACGTCCTGACTTTC. The rearrangement links TRBV19 to TRBJ2-6; D may be TRBD2 (5 bases). V was shortened by 8 bases and J by 1 base, with 12 bases between the two germline ends. The CDR3 totals 15 residues. CDR1 and CDR2 from the germline V gene are LNHDA and SQIVND (reference sequence). The whole variable domain, remainder taken from reference TRBV19 and TRBJ2-6, is DGGITQSPKYLFRKEGQNVTLSCEQNLNHDAMYWYRQDPGQGLRLIYYSQIVNDFQKGDIAEGYSVSREKKESFPLTVTSAQKNPTAFYLCASRGLISGANVLTFGAGSRLTVL.

The rearrangement uses TRBV29-1 and TRBJ2-7; 16 positions agree with TRBD2. CDR3 length equals 17 residues. The germline CDR1 and CDR2 sequences are SQVTM and ANQGSEA. V was clipped by 6 bases and J by 1 base; unmatched bases: 9. In nucleotides, the CDR3 is TGCAGCGTCACCAGGGGACTAGCGGGGGGGCCATCCTACGAGCAGTACTTC. Translated, it gives CSVTRGLAGGPSYEQYF.

The chain combines TRBV5-1 with TRBJ2-3; 9 nucleotides match TRBD2. This CDR3 spans 14 amino acids. The germline V gene has CDR1 SGHRS and CDR2 YFSETQ. The trim removed 0 bases at V and 6 bases at J, leaving 2 bases unmatched. The CDR3 reads CASSLVAGEDTQYF. The CDR3 nucleotides are TGCGCCAGCAGCTTGGTAGCGGGGGAGGATACGCAGTATTTT.

This rearrangement joins TRBV6-2 or TRBV6-3 to TRBJ2-2; D is possibly TRBD1 (6 bases). With 0 bases removed from V and 4 bases from J, the gap between germline ends came to 15 bases. CDR3 length equals 17 residues. The V gene's germline CDR1 is MNHEY and CDR2 SVGEGT. The CDR3 DNA is TGTGCCAGCAGTTACTCTGGACAGCTTCCAATCACCGGGGAGCTGTTTTTT. This gives the protein CASSYSGQLPITGELFF.

The DNA for the CDR3 is TGTGCCAGCAGTGAAGGTGGTGGTGGGTGGGGCAACTATGGCTACACCTTC. Its protein product is CASSEGGGGWGNYGYTF. V gene TRBV2 combines with J gene TRBJ1-2; a weak D match, TRBD1 (5 bases). V shed 1 base and J shed 2 bases, with 17 bases lying between them. CDR1 is SNHLY, CDR2 FYNNEI, per germline. This CDR3 has 17 amino acids.

This chain links TRBV29-1 with TRBJ2-5, with 7 nucleotides matching TRBD1. The CDR3 is made up of 13 amino acids. Trimming removed 3 bases from V and 2 bases from J; junction bases left unmatched: 3. CDR1 SQVTM and CDR2 ANQGSEA come from the germline V gene. This CDR3 is CSVEGTDQETQYF. The CDR3, as DNA: TGCAGCGTTGAGGGGACAGATCAAGAGACCCAGTACTTC.

About this clone itself: In the same sample, other DNA sequences code for this CDR3. The V call is TRBV7-2, the J call TRBJ2-1; 9 bases map to TRBD1. V lost 5 bases and J lost 1; bases outside the gene matches: 15. Germline values: CDR1 SGHTA, CDR2 FQGNSA. The CDR3 covers 19 residues. The CDR3 bases are TGTGCCAGCAGCCGTATTGGGACAGGGAGCATAGGGTCCTACAATGAGCAGTTCTTC. It yields the protein CASSRIGTGSIGSYNEQFF.

The gene calls are TRBV20-1 and TRBJ2-7; 7 bases align to TRBD1. The CDR3 has 11 residues. The V and J ends lost 3 bases and 8 bases, in that order; junction bases with no gene match: 4. From germline, CDR1 is DFQATT and CDR2 SNEGSKA (reference sequence). Here the CDR3 DNA reads TGCAGTGCTAGGACAGGGAGCAAGCAGTACTTC. Its translation is CSARTGSKQYF.

The rearrangement joins TRBV5-6 to TRBJ2-5; D gene unclear. CDR3 size: 15 residues. Germline CDR1 and CDR2: SGHDT and YYEEEE. V lost 4 bases, J lost 4 bases, and 17 bases lay in between. CDR3 coding DNA: TGTGCCAGCAGCCAGGTATCGGATTTGGGAGAGACCCAGTACTTC. This gives the protein CASSQVSDLGETQYF.

This clone was observed a single time. The chain links TRBV7-3 to TRBJ1-1; perhaps TRBD1 as D (6 bases). CDR3 length equals 13 residues. V lost 5 bases to trimming and J lost 4 bases, with 11 bases between them. CDR1 SGHTA and CDR2 FQGTGA come from the germline V gene. The DNA for the CDR3 is TGTGCCAGCAGCACCCGAGGGGGCACTGAAGCTTTCTTT. This gives the protein CASSTRGGTEAFF.

This clone was recorded only once. The chain employs TRBV7-8 and TRBJ2-2; D possibly corresponds to TRBD1 (6 bases). V lost 1 base, J lost 0 bases, and 12 bases lay in between. The CDR3 length is 17 residues. Per germline, CDR1 SGHVS and CDR2 FQNEAQ. CDR3 sequence (DNA): TGTGCCAGCAGCTTAGGAGACAGGTTCGCGAACACCGGGGAGCTGTTTTTT. It translates to CASSLGDRFANTGELFF. The full variable domain, in which reference TRBV7-8 and TRBJ2-2 provide the parts outside the CDR3, is GAGVSQSPRYKVAKRGQDVALRCDPISGHVSLFWYQQALGQGPEFLTYFQNEAQLDKSGLPSDRFFAERPEGSVSTLKIQRTQQEDSAVYLCASSLGDRFANTGELFFGEGSRLTVL.